The clone carrying this TCR beta chain has only a few counts. The data originate from a study of blood T cell repertoires in COVID-19. Under the authors' procedure: Estimation of nucleated cell counts relied on the amplification of reference gene primers. Generated by immunoSEQ multiplex PCR, the TCRdb table keeps only in-frame clones and is missing some. V and J calls and clone size are copied from that table; D and trimming were computed from the DNA. The sample holds roughly 250,000 clones; 86% are singletons and the top ten take around 2%. Germline values: CDR1 MGHRA, CDR2 YSYEKL. The CDR3 has 16 amino acids. The V segment lost 0 bases and the J segment 4 bases; nucleotides outside the gene matches: 6.

The rearrangement uses TRBV4-1 and TRBJ1-2; TRBD1 matches 9 bases. This clonotype was sampled from a woman in her fifties or sixties who had recovered from COVID-19. The sample taken for sequencing was PBMCs or T cells enriched from blood (not recorded which). The CDR3 here is CASSQESGQGSYGYTF. CDR3 DNA sequence: TGCGCCAGCAGCCAAGAATCGGGACAGGGATCCTATGGCTACACCTTC.